This TCR beta chain was recorded in a study of early T cells in non-severe SARS-CoV-2 infection. Study-level background: The authors sequenced bulk RNA from unsorted whole blood, leaving chains unpaired.

The V and J ends lost 3 bases and 9 bases respectively, with 15 bases between them. The CDR3 covers 14 residues. TCRdb reanalysed the 5' RACE reads using MiXCR and keeps one entry per CDR3 protein. The table includes around 75,000 distinct CDR3 sequences, approximately 9.5% detected once. This clonotype was detected a few times. This clonotype was sampled from an adult who was a healthcare worker with PCR-confirmed SARS-CoV-2 infection or an uninfected control (not recorded which). The chain joins TRBV12-3 or TRBV12-4 to TRBJ2-1; D possibly corresponds to TRBD2 (5 bases). Specimen: whole blood. CDR3 coding DNA: TGTGCCAGCAGTTTCTCGACTACTGTTGCTGAGCAGTTCTTC. This codes for CASSFSTTVAEQFF.